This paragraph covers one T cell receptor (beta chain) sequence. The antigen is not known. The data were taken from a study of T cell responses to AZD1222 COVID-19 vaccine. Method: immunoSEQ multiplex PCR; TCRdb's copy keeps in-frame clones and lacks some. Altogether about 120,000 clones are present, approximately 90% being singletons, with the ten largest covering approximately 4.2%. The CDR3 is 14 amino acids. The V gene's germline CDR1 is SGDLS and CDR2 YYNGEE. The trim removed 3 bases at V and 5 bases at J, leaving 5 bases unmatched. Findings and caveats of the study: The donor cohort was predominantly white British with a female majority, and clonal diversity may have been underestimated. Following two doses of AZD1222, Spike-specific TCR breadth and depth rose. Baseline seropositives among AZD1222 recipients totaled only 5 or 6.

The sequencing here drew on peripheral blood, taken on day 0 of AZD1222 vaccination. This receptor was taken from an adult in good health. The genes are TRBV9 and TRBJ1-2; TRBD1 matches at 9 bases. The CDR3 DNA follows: TGTGCCAGCAGCGGGGGGACAGGGCGGTATGGCTACACCTTC. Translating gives CASSGGTGRYGYTF.